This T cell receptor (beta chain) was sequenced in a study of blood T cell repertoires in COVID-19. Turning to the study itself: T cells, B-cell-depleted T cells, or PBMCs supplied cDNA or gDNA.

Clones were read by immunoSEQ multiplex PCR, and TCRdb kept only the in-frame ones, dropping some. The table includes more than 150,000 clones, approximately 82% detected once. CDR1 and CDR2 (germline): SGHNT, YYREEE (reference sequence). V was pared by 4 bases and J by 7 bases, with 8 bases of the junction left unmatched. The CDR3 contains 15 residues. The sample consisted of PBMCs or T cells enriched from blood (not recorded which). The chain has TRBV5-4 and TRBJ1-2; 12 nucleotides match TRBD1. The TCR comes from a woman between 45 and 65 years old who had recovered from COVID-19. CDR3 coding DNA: TGTGCCAGCAGCACCGGGACAGGGGGCTTTGGTGGCTACACCTTC. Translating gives CASSTGTGGFGGYTF.